A selection of T cell receptor beta chains follows, all from one sample in a study of CD8+ T cells in alopecia areata. Profiling relied on immunoSEQ multiplex PCR, and the TCRdb table lists in-frame clones only, not all of them. The sample lists about 180,000 clones, 40% to 55% occurring once. The source was CD8+ T cells sorted from blood, collected at week 52, from a patient treated with tofacitinib. These receptors all stem from a human donor with alopecia areata. Both conserved end residues are part of each CDR3. D genes are given only for firm matches. Clone size appears in some rows only: once, few, many, or a class for an expanded clone.

CASSLAVSSYEQYF	TGTGCCAGCAGCTTAGCGGTTAGCTCCTACGAGCAGTACTTC	.	.	TRBV7-6	TRBJ2-7
CASSQLRNGYTF	TGCGCCAGCAGTCAACTCAGGAATGGCTACACCTTC	.	.	TRBV23-1	TRBJ1-2
CAWRGPYTGGDEQYF	TGTGCCTGGAGGGGGCCGTATACAGGGGGCGACGAGCAGTACTTC	.	TRBD1	TRBV30	TRBJ2-7
CASSPVSSGQGNYGYTF	TGTGCCAGCAGTCCTGTTTCCTCGGGACAGGGGAACTATGGCTACACCTTC	few	TRBD1	TRBV27	TRBJ1-2
CAWSVLDQPQHF	TGTGCCTGGAGTGTGTTGGATCAGCCCCAGCATTTT	.	.	TRBV30	TRBJ1-5
CASSGGTGPSYEQYF	TGTGCCAGCAGCGGGGGGACCGGGCCCTCCTACGAGCAGTACTTC	.	.	TRBV9	TRBJ2-7
CASSRSDHEQYF	TGTGCCAGTAGTAGGTCGGACCACGAGCAGTACTTC	.	.	TRBV19	TRBJ2-7
CASTLAGSIDTQYF	TGTGCCAGCACTCTAGCGGGGTCCATAGATACGCAGTATTTT	.	TRBD2	TRBV13	TRBJ2-3
CASSLDPGSSYNEQFF	TGTGCCAGCAGCTTAGATCCAGGCAGTTCCTACAATGAGCAGTTCTTC	few	.	TRBV7-9	TRBJ2-1
CASSFGQAGGYTF	TGTGCCAGCAGTTTCGGACAGGCCGGTGGCTACACCTTC	few	TRBD1	TRBV27	TRBJ1-2
CASSFSGGKANEQFF	TGTGCCAGCAGCTTCAGCGGGGGTAAGGCCAATGAGCAGTTCTTC	.	TRBD2	TRBV5-5	TRBJ2-1
CASLSPGTRPFASGNTIYF	TGTGCCAGCCTCTCTCCCGGGACCAGACCCTTCGCCTCAGGAAACACCATATATTTT	.	.	TRBV2	TRBJ1-3
CAWSSGTENTEAFF	TGTGCCTGGAGTTCAGGGACGGAAAACACTGAAGCTTTCTTT	.	.	TRBV30	TRBJ1-1
CASSSSAGTISYEQYF	TGTGCCAGCAGTTCAAGCGCCGGGACAATCTCCTACGAGCAGTACTTC	.	.	TRBV27	TRBJ2-7